The 16 T cell receptor beta chains listed next were all sequenced from one sample in a study of T-cell reconstitution after alpha-beta-depleted transplantation in children. Researchers prepared the TCRbeta library using unique molecular identifiers, the study reports. TCRdb itself ran the PCR reads through MiXCR, one entry per CDR3 protein. The table lists about 150,000 distinct CDR3 sequences, 8.8% of them singletons, with over 15% in the top ten. Sequenced material: PBMCs, mostly from graft donor cells, taken 180 days after TCRalphabeta/CD19-depleted stem cell transplant. The source is a female patient between 2 and 15 years old who had a stem cell transplant for congenital amegakaryocytic thrombocytopenia, so the T cells may come from the graft donor.

This clonotype was seen repeatedly, ten times or more. V usage is TRBV5-6 and J usage is TRBJ2-5; D is unclear. This CDR3 has 14 residues. Per the germline V gene, CDR1 is SGHDT and CDR2 is YYEEEE. Trimming took 6 bases from V and 3 from J, leaving 15 bases between them. The CDR3 is CASNTQAPKETQYF. The CDR3 DNA reads as TGTGCCAGCAACACACAAGCTCCTAAAGAGACCCAGTACTTC.

This clonotype was counted many times. This chain uses TRBV12-3 or TRBV12-4 with TRBJ2-3; D uncertain. The CDR3 runs 12 residues. The germline V and J ends were trimmed by 6 bases and 6 bases, with 10 bases remaining between them. The CDR3 DNA reads as TGTGCCAGCAGCCCACTGATTGATACGCAGTATTTT. Translated, it gives CASSPLIDTQYF.

This clonotype was recorded at least ten times. The chain links TRBV5-1 to TRBJ1-1; D possibly corresponds to TRBD1 (5 bases). The V end was cut by 1 base, the J end by 6 bases, with 10 bases between. CDR3 length equals 13 residues. CDR1 is SGHRS, CDR2 YFSETQ, per germline. The CDR3 sequence: CASSLPGTSEAFF. CDR3 nucleotide sequence: TGCGCCAGCAGCTTGCCTGGGACCTCTGAAGCTTTCTTT.

This clonotype was seen ten or more times. The chain couples TRBV5-8 to TRBJ1-1; 9 bases agree with TRBD1. V lost 3 bases and J lost 5; bases outside the gene matches: 5. Germline-derived CDR1 and CDR2 are SGHTS and YDEGEE. The length of the CDR3 is 14 residues. CDR3 sequence reads: CASSWDREGTEAFF. The DNA for the CDR3 is TGTGCCAGCAGCTGGGACAGGGAGGGTACTGAAGCTTTCTTT.

Many counts were recorded for this clonotype. The CDR3 nucleotides read TGCAGCGTTGGAACAACAGGGTCCCGCCAAGAGACCCAGTACTTC. Its translation: CSVGTTGSRQETQYF. The chain is built from TRBV29-1 and TRBJ2-5; tentative D call: TRBD1 (6 bases). The CDR3 loop spans 15 amino acids. Trimming removed 4 bases from V and 1 base from J, with 16 bases in between. Germline V gene data show CDR1 as SQVTM and CDR2 as ANQGSEA.

V is TRBV20-1 and J is TRBJ2-7; D uncertain. Germline lookup yields CDR1 DFQATT and CDR2 SNEGSKA (reference sequence). V lost 7 bases and J lost 0, with 7 bases in between. The CDR3 spans 11 residues. CDR3 loop: CSVVSSYEQYF. The CDR3 bases are TGCAGTGTGGTCAGCTCCTACGAGCAGTACTTC.

This clonotype was counted many times. The chain links TRBV29-1 to TRBJ2-4; the D is unclear. V gave up 4 bases and J gave up 2 bases, with 9 bases separating them. The germline V gene encodes CDR1 SQVTM and CDR2 ANQGSEA. This CDR3 comprises 13 residues. The CDR3 spells CSVVATTKNIQYF. The DNA of the CDR3 is TGCAGCGTTGTGGCGACAACCAAAAACATTCAGTACTTC.

This clonotype has more than one count but fewer than ten. V and J are TRBV7-9 and TRBJ1-1; D perhaps matches TRBD1 (6 bases). This CDR3 region has 16 residues. The V end lost 5 bases, the J end lost 2 bases, and 18 bases lay between the germline ends. Germline loops: CDR1 SEHNR, CDR2 FQNEAQ (reference sequence). CDR3 loop: CASSPRQVLFNTEAFF. The CDR3 nucleotides read TGTGCCAGCAGCCCAAGACAGGTTCTCTTTAACACTGAAGCTTTCTTT.

This clonotype was seen many times. The chain couples TRBV29-1 to TRBJ1-1; D is unclear. V gave up 0 bases and J gave up 8 bases, with 16 bases separating them. CDR1 is SQVTM and CDR2 is ANQGSEA in the germline V gene. The CDR3 has 14 residues. Here the CDR3 reads CSVEDRRHGGEAFF. As DNA, the CDR3 is TGCAGCGTTGAAGATCGTCGTCACGGAGGGGAAGCTTTCTTT.

This clonotype was recorded a few times. The V call is TRBV3-1, the J call TRBJ1-2; no clear D. CDR3 length: 16 amino acids. The V and J ends lost 0 bases and 3 bases respectively, with 14 bases between them. Per the germline V gene, CDR1 is LGHDT and CDR2 is YNNKEL (reference sequence). The CDR3 loop is CASSQDLVGGDYGYTF. Here the CDR3 DNA reads TGTGCCAGCAGCCAAGATCTTGTGGGCGGGGACTATGGCTACACCTTC.

The CDR3 coding sequence is TGTGCCAGCAGGACCGGGACTAGCGGTTCCGGGGAGCTGTTTTTT. It specifies CASRTGTSGSGELFF. The rearrangement links TRBV12-3 or TRBV12-4 to TRBJ2-2; TRBD2 matches 11 bases. The J segment lost 6 bases and the V segment lost 6 bases, leaving 6 bases of the junction unmatched. This CDR3 is built from 15 residues.

The chain is built from TRBV9 and TRBJ2-3, with D possibly TRBD1 on 5 matching bases. Trimming pared 2 bases from V and 2 bases from J, leaving 18 bases between. The V gene's germline CDR1 is SGDLS and CDR2 YYNGEE. The CDR3 is made up of 17 amino acids. CDR3 sequence reads: CASSVDPTVGHTDTQYF. As DNA, the CDR3 is TGTGCCAGCAGCGTTGACCCAACCGTTGGACACACAGATACGCAGTATTTT.

This clonotype was seen only a few times. V is TRBV5-1 and J is TRBJ1-5; 8 bases are shared with TRBD1. The germline V gene encodes CDR1 SGHRS and CDR2 YFSETQ. The V segment lost 2 bases and the J segment 4 bases; nucleotides outside the gene matches: 14. This CDR3 contains 18 residues. The CDR3 DNA reads TGCGCCAGCAGCTTCATTGGTGACAGGGGAGAGTTTAATCAGCCCCAGCATTTT. It yields the protein CASSFIGDRGEFNQPQHF.

This chain links TRBV19 with TRBJ2-4; 7 bases are shared with TRBD1. V lost 3 bases, J lost 6 bases, and 5 bases stayed unmatched. CDR3 size: 14 residues. The germline CDR1 and CDR2 sequences are LNHDA and SQIVND (reference sequence). CDR3 in DNA: TGTGCCAGTAGTATCCCAGGGGGAAGAAACATTCAGTACTTC. This encodes CASSIPGGRNIQYF.

This clonotype came up a few times. The chain employs TRBV7-9 and TRBJ2-5, with a tentative D call TRBD2 (6 bases). Trimming cost V 6 bases and J 10 bases, with 12 bases left between them. CDR3 length: 11 amino acids. The V gene's germline CDR1 is SEHNR and CDR2 FQNEAQ (reference sequence). The CDR3 sequence: CASSPDGGQYF. The CDR3 DNA follows: TGTGCCAGCAGTCCTGACGGGGGCCAGTACTTC.

This clonotype turned up a few times. This rearrangement joins TRBV20-1 to TRBJ2-1; either TRBD1 or TRBD2 may supply D (5 bases each). The CDR3 is 14 amino acids. V was cut by 5 bases and J by 0 bases, with 11 bases left in between. The germline gives CDR1 DFQATT, CDR2 SNEGSKA (reference sequence). CDR3 sequence reads: CSARWGSSYNEQFF. For the CDR3, the DNA is TGCAGTGCTCGCTGGGGGAGCTCCTACAATGAGCAGTTCTTC.